This TCR beta chain derives from a study of shared clonotypes between healthy human individuals. The assay ran at deep level. Each subset's genomic DNA was shared equally among a number of immunoSEQ plates. The protocol was immunoSEQ multiplex PCR, while the TCRdb copy is restricted to in-frame clones and leaves out a portion. The sample contains about 2.2 million clones, around 95% of which appear only once. Terminally differentiated effector memory CD45RA+ cells were excluded by CCR7 positive selection of CD45RO-negative cells. All donors were healthy HIV-negative adults lacking recent acute infections or vaccinations. With 4 bases removed from V and 1 base from J, the gap between germline ends came to 10 bases. Germline values: CDR1 LNHDA, CDR2 SQIVND (reference sequence). The CDR3 is 14 amino acids.

The chain uses TRBV19 and TRBJ1-1; possibly TRBD1 for D (5 bases). The origin of this receptor is a man between 18 and 35 years old in good health. Some clones in this sample may be carry-over from other donors' samples. The sequenced material came from naive CD8+ T cells from PBMCs. The CDR3 DNA is TGTGCCAGTAGTAAGGACACTTCGAACACTGAAGCTTTCTTT. Its translation: CASSKDTSNTEAFF.